The rows below give T cell receptor beta chains drawn from one sample of a study of CD8 T cells in ankylosing spondylitis. TCRdb re-analysed the 5' RACE reads in MiXCR, keeping a single row per CDR3 protein. The sample holds over 200,000 distinct CDR3 sequences, around 16% seen once. Sequencing was performed on blood, either unsorted or a sorted T cell fraction (not recorded which). The receptors stem from a male donor with ankylosing spondylitis. The CDR3 runs from the conserved cysteine through the conserved F or W. The D gene is left open where the match is weak. The listing skips clone size in some rows; elsewhere it reads once, few, many or a size class.

abundance: few
j_gene: TRBJ2-1
v_gene: TRBV6-4
d_gene: TRBD2
CDR3aa: CASSEGTSDYNEQFF
CDR3nt: TGTGCCAGCAGTGAGGGGACTAGCGACTACAATGAGCAGTTCTTC

abundance: .
j_gene: TRBJ2-1
v_gene: TRBV2
d_gene: TRBD1
CDR3aa: CASSAPLDRSSNEQFF
CDR3nt: TGTGCCAGCAGTGCCCCGTTGGACAGGTCTAGCAATGAGCAGTTCTTC

abundance: .
j_gene: TRBJ2-5
v_gene: TRBV4-2
d_gene: .
CDR3aa: CASSQVQGEGETQYF
CDR3nt: TGTGCCAGCAGCCAAGTGCAGGGGGAGGGAGAGACCCAGTACTTC

abundance: once
j_gene: TRBJ1-1
v_gene: TRBV7-9
d_gene: .
CDR3aa: CASSADEWGTEAFF
CDR3nt: TGTGCCAGCAGCGCAGACGAATGGGGCACTGAAGCTTTCTTT

abundance: .
j_gene: TRBJ2-1
v_gene: TRBV20-1
d_gene: TRBD2
CDR3aa: CSARDRLAGNEQFF
CDR3nt: TGCAGTGCTAGAGATCGTCTAGCGGGGAATGAGCAGTTCTTC

abundance: .
j_gene: TRBJ1-5
v_gene: TRBV12-3/TRBV12-4
d_gene: .
CDR3aa: CASSSWADGNQPQHF
CDR3nt: TGTGCCAGCAGTTCTTGGGCGGACGGCAATCAGCCCCAGCATTTT

abundance: few
j_gene: TRBJ2-2
v_gene: TRBV6-2/TRBV6-3
d_gene: .
CDR3aa: CASSYWLASGELFF
CDR3nt: TGTGCCAGCAGTTACTGGCTAGCTAGCGGGGAGCTGTTTTTT

abundance: few
j_gene: TRBJ1-2
v_gene: TRBV28
d_gene: .
CDR3aa: CASSSPMGPPSNGYTF
CDR3nt: TGTGCCAGCAGTTCTCCCATGGGACCTCCCTCGAATGGCTACACCTTC

abundance: .
j_gene: TRBJ2-7
v_gene: TRBV28
d_gene: .
CDR3aa: CASSLWRQGFYEQYF
CDR3nt: TGTGCCAGCAGTTTATGGCGCCAGGGATTCTACGAGCAGTACTTC

abundance: once
j_gene: TRBJ1-6
v_gene: TRBV5-4
d_gene: .
CDR3aa: CASSSGLGENSPLHF
CDR3nt: TGTGCCAGCAGCTCGGGGTTGGGGGAGAATTCACCCCTCCACTTT

abundance: .
j_gene: TRBJ2-7
v_gene: TRBV4-3
d_gene: TRBD1
CDR3aa: CASSLGTAAYEQYF
CDR3nt: TGCGCCAGCAGCCTAGGGACAGCAGCCTACGAGCAGTACTTC

abundance: few
j_gene: TRBJ2-7
v_gene: TRBV7-2
d_gene: .
CDR3aa: CASSGKGGYEQYF
CDR3nt: TGTGCCAGCAGCGGCAAGGGGGGGTACGAGCAGTACTTC

abundance: .
j_gene: TRBJ2-3
v_gene: TRBV27
d_gene: TRBD2
CDR3aa: CASSFLAGGPSDTQYF
CDR3nt: TGTGCCAGCAGTTTCCTAGCGGGAGGGCCCTCAGATACGCAGTATTTT

abundance: many
j_gene: TRBJ1-3
v_gene: TRBV12-3/TRBV12-4
d_gene: .
CDR3aa: CASTLNTIYF
CDR3nt: TGTGCCAGCACCCTAAACACCATATATTTT

abundance: .
j_gene: TRBJ2-3
v_gene: TRBV20-1
d_gene: .
CDR3aa: CSAHHRQARTDTQYF
CDR3nt: TGCAGTGCTCACCACCGGCAGGCTCGTACAGATACGCAGTATTTT

abundance: few
j_gene: TRBJ2-7
v_gene: TRBV18
d_gene: TRBD2
CDR3aa: CASSPTAGGDEQYF
CDR3nt: TGTGCCAGCTCACCCACTGCGGGAGGTGACGAGCAGTACTTC

abundance: many
j_gene: TRBJ1-2
v_gene: TRBV27
d_gene: TRBD1
CDR3aa: CASSPQGAHNYGYTF
CDR3nt: TGTGCCAGCAGCCCGCAGGGGGCGCATAACTATGGCTACACCTTC

abundance: .
j_gene: TRBJ2-2
v_gene: TRBV9
d_gene: TRBD2
CDR3aa: CASSPSRPGLAGITGELFF
CDR3nt: TGTGCCAGCAGCCCCAGCCGCCCTGGACTAGCGGGCATTACCGGGGAGCTGTTTTTT

abundance: .
j_gene: TRBJ2-7
v_gene: TRBV11-2
d_gene: .
CDR3aa: CASSPVGSGDYEQYF
CDR3nt: TGTGCCAGCAGCCCGGTAGGGTCAGGGGATTACGAGCAGTACTTC

abundance: many
j_gene: TRBJ1-2
v_gene: TRBV27
d_gene: .
CDR3aa: CASSPRGANYGYTF
CDR3nt: TGTGCCAGCAGTCCCCGGGGGGCCAACTATGGCTACACCTTC

abundance: few
j_gene: TRBJ2-2
v_gene: TRBV7-3
d_gene: .
CDR3aa: CASRGEGTGELFF
CDR3nt: TGTGCCAGCAGGGGAGAGGGTACCGGGGAGCTGTTTTTT

abundance: few
j_gene: TRBJ1-1
v_gene: TRBV20-1
d_gene: .
CDR3aa: CSVRGVVSGTEAFF
CDR3nt: TGCAGTGTTCGAGGGGTAGTTTCTGGCACTGAAGCTTTCTTT

abundance: .
j_gene: TRBJ2-7
v_gene: TRBV7-6
d_gene: TRBD2
CDR3aa: CASSYNHGGLAGVEQYF
CDR3nt: TGTGCCAGCAGCTACAACCATGGGGGACTAGCGGGAGTTGAGCAGTACTTC

abundance: .
j_gene: TRBJ2-3
v_gene: TRBV6-2/TRBV6-3
d_gene: .
CDR3aa: CASRWGDWNTDTQYF
CDR3nt: TGTGCCAGCAGATGGGGGGACTGGAACACAGATACGCAGTATTTT

abundance: .
j_gene: TRBJ2-6
v_gene: TRBV11-2
d_gene: .
CDR3aa: CASSFGSLLPGANVLTF
CDR3nt: TGTGCCAGCAGCTTTGGGTCTCTCCTACCTGGGGCCAACGTCCTGACTTTC

abundance: many
j_gene: TRBJ1-1
v_gene: TRBV28
d_gene: .
CDR3aa: CASSFYGAGPMNTEAFF
CDR3nt: TGTGCCAGCAGTTTCTATGGGGCAGGGCCGATGAACACTGAAGCTTTCTTT

abundance: .
j_gene: TRBJ2-7
v_gene: TRBV7-9
d_gene: TRBD2
CDR3aa: CASSLPTGLAGGNEQYF
CDR3nt: TGTGCCAGCAGCTTACCCACGGGACTAGCGGGAGGTAACGAGCAGTACTTC

abundance: .
j_gene: TRBJ1-1
v_gene: TRBV27
d_gene: .
CDR3aa: CASSPRLGGKDTEAFF
CDR3nt: TGTGCCAGCAGTCCCCGCCTGGGGGGAAAGGACACTGAAGCTTTCTTT